Given below is one T cell receptor (beta chain) in context. Its antigen is not identified. The data originate from a study of shared clonotypes between healthy human individuals. Points from the study as a whole: Deeper or shallower sequencing was expected to change how clonotypes are shared among donors.

Libraries were prepared by immunoSEQ multiplex PCR; TCRdb keeps only in-frame clonotypes and omits some of them. Altogether approximately 2.4 million clones are present, approximately 95% being singletons, with the ten largest covering roughly 0.13%. The germline V and J ends were trimmed by 7 bases and 3 bases, with 7 bases remaining between them. Germline V gene lookup returns CDR1 SNHLY and CDR2 FYNNEI. This CDR3 spans 13 amino acids. The receptor comes from a man younger than 35 in good health. This chain connects TRBV2 to TRBJ1-6; a possible D gene is TRBD1 (6 bases). Material for sequencing was naive CD4+ T cells sorted from blood. Subset denoted: CD45RA+ positively selected. The CDR3 nucleotides read TGTGCCAGCATGACAGGCTATAATTCACCCCTCCACTTT. Residues: CASMTGYNSPLHF.